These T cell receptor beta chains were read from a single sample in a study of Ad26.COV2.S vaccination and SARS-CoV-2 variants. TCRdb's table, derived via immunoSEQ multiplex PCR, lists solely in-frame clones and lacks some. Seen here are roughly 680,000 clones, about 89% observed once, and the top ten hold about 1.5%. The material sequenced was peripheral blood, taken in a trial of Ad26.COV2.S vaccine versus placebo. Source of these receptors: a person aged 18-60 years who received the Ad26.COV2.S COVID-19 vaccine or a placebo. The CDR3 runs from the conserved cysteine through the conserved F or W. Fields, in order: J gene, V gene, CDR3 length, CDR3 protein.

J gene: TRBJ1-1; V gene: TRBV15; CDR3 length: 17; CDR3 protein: CATSREIPGVYRVEAFF
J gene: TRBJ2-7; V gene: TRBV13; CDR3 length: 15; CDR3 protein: CASSLGQRRAYEQYF
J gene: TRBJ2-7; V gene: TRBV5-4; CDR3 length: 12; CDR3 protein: CASSLDYYEQYF
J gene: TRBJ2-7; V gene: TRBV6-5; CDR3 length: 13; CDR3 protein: CASSYGLTYEQYF
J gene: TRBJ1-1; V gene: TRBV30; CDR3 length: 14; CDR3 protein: CAWRWRAMNTEAFF
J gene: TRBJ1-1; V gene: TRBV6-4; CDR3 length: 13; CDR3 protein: CASRSRGGTEAFF
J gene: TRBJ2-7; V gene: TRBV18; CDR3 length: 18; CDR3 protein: CASSPRASGGLKEDEQYF
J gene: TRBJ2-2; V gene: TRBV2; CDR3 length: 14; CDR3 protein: CASSESVRAGELFF
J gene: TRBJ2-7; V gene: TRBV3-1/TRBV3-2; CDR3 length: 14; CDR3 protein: CASGLWTSGREQYF
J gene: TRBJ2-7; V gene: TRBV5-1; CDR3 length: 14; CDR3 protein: CASSRGTGESEQYF
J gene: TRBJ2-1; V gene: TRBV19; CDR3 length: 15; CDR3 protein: CATHTHGQGWDEQFF
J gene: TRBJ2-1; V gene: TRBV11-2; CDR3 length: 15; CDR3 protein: CASSLDGELVREQFF
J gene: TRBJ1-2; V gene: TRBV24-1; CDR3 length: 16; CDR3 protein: CATSDSEASMQGVYTF
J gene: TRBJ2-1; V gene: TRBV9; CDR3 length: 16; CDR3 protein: CASSVAALGSYNEQFF
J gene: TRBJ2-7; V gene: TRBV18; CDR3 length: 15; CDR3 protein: CASSPPGRGPYEQYF
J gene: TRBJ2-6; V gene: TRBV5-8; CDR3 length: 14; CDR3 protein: CASSPISGANVLTF
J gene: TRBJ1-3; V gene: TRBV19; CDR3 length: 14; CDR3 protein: CASSNGPSGNTIYF
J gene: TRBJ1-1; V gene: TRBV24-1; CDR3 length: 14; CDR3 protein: CATSEAGENTEAFF
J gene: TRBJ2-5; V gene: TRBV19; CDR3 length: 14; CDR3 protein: CASSMGTGLETQYF
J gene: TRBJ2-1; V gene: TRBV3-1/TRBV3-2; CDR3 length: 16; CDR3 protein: CASSLASGSRYNEQFF
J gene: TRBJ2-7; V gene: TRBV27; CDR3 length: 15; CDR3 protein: CASSSWTSGSYEQYF
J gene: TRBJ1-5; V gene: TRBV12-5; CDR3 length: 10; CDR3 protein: CARGWQPQHF